A selection of T cell receptor beta chains follows, all from one sample in a study of blood T cell repertoires in COVID-19. Profiling relied on immunoSEQ multiplex PCR, and the TCRdb table lists in-frame clones only, not all of them. The table shows roughly 200,000 clones, with about 75% occurring only once. The specimen sequenced was peripheral blood. The receptor source for this set is a woman aged 45-59 years with active or convalescent COVID-19. CDR3s include the opening cysteine and the closing phenylalanine or tryptophan. D genes are given only for firm matches. Only some rows state a clone size, as once, few, many or a class for expanded clones.

J | size | D | V | DNA | CDR3
TRBJ2-1 | NA | TRBD1 | TRBV6-6 | TGTGCCAGCGACAGGGAAGGATACAATGAGCAGTTCTTC | CASDREGYNEQFF
TRBJ2-7 | NA | TRBD1 | TRBV28 | TGTGCCAGCAGTTCGAGAGCCAGGGGGAACGAGCAGTACTTC | CASSSRARGNEQYF
TRBJ2-2 | once | TRBD1 | TRBV25-1 | TGTGCCAGCAGTGAATACGGGACAGGGTCGACCACCGGGGAGCTGTTTTTT | CASSEYGTGSTTGELFF
TRBJ2-7 | NA | NA | TRBV7-8 | TGTGCCAGCAGCCCTGGACAGAAGATGAAGTACTTC | CASSPGQKMKYF
TRBJ1-2 | NA | NA | TRBV28 | TGTGCCAGCAGTTCCCCTGGGGCGGGGCGGGAAGAGGTTGGCTACACCTTC | CASSSPGAGREEVGYTF
TRBJ2-7 | NA | TRBD1 | TRBV4-2 | TGTGCCAGCAGCCCCCGACAGGGGTCCTCCTACGAGCAGTACTTC | CASSPRQGSSYEQYF
TRBJ1-2 | NA | TRBD1 | TRBV28 | TGTGCCAGCAGACCAGGGGGGAACTATGGCTACACCTTC | CASRPGGNYGYTF
TRBJ1-3 | NA | NA | TRBV2 | TGTGCCAGCAGTCCCACAGGGTCAACTGGAAACACCATATATTTT | CASSPTGSTGNTIYF
TRBJ2-2 | NA | NA | TRBV7-6 | TGTGCCAGCAGCGTACCGACGGGGAGCACCGGGGAGCTGTTTTTT | CASSVPTGSTGELFF
TRBJ2-5 | NA | NA | TRBV19 | TGTGCCAGTAGTGGACAGCTCCAAGAGACCCAGTACTTC | CASSGQLQETQYF